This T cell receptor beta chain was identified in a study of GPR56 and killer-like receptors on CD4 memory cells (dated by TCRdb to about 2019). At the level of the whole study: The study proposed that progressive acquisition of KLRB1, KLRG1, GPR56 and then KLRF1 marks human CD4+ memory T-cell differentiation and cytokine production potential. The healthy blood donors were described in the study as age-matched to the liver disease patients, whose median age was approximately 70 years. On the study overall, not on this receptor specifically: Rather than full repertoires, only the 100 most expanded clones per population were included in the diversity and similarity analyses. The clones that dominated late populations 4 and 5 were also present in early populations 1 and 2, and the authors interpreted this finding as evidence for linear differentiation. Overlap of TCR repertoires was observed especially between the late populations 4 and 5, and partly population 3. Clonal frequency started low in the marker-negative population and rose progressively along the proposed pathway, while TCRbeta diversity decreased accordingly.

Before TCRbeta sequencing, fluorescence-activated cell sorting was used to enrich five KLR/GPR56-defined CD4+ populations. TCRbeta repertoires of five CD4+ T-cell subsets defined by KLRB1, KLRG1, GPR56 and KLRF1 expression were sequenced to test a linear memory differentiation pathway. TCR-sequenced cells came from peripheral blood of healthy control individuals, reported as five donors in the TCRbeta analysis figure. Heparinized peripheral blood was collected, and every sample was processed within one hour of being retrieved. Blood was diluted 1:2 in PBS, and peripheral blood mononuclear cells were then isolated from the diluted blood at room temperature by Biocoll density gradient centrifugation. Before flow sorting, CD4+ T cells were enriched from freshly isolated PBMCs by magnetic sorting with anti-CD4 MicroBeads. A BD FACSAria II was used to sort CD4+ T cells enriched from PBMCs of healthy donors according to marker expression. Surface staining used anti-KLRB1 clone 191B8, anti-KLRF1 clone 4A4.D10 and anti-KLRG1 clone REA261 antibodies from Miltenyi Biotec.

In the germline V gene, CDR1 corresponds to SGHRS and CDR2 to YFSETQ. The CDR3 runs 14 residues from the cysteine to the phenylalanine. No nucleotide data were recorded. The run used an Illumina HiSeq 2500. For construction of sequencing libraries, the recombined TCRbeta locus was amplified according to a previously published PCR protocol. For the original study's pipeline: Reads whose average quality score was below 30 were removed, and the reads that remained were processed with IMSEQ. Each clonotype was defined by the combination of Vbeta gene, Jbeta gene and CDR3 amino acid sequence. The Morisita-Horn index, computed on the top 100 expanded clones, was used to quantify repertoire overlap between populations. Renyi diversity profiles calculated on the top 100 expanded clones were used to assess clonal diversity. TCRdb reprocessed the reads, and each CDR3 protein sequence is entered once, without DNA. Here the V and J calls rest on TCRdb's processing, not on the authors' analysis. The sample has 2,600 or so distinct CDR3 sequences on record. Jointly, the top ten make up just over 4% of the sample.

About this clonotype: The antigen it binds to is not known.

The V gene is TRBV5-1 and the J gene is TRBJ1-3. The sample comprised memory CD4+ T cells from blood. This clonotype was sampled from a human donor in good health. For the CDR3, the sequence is CASSLGGNGNTIYF.